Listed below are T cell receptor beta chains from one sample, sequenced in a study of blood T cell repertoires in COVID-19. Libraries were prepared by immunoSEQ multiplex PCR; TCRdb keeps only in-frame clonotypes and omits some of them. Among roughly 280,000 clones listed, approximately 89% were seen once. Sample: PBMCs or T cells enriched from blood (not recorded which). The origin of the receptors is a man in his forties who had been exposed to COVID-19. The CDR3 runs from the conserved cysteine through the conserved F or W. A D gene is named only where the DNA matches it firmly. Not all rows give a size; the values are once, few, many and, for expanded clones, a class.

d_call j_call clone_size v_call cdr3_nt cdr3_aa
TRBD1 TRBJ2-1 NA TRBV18 TGTGCCAGCTCACCGAAGGGACAGGGGATCAGGGCGATCGTCCATGAGCAGTTCTTC CASSPKGQGIRAIVHEQFF
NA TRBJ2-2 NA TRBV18 TGTGCCAGCTCAGAACAGGGTATGCTGACCGGGGAGCTGTTTTTT CASSEQGMLTGELFF
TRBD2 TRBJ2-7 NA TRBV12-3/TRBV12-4 TGTGCCAGCAGTCCCGGGGAGGGCTACGAGCAGTACTTC CASSPGEGYEQYF
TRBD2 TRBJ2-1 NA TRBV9 TGTGCCAGCAGCGTACGGCGGGAGAGTTTAAATGAGCAGTTCTTC CASSVRRESLNEQFF
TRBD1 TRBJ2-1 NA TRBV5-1 TGCGCCAGCAGCCCGACCGGGACAGATTACAATGAGCAGTTCTTC CASSPTGTDYNEQFF
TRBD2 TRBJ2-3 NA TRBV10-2 TGCGCCAGCAGTCGGACTAGCGGGATTATCCAGGCAGATACGCAGTATTTT CASSRTSGIIQADTQYF
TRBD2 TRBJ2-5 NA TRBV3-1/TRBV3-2 TGTGCCAGCAGCCCGGGGGGAGAGACCCAGTACTTC CASSPGGETQYF
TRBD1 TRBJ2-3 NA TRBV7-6 TGTGCCAGCAGCTACTCTCCGGGACAGCAATCTACAGATACGCAGTATTTT CASSYSPGQQSTDTQYF
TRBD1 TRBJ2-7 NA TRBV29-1 TGCAGCGTTGAATGGGGACAGGGGATCTCCTACGAGCAGTACTTC CSVEWGQGISYEQYF
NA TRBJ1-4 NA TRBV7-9 TGTGCCAGCAGCTTAGTAGGGGGGGCCGATGAAAAACTGTTTTTT CASSLVGGADEKLFF
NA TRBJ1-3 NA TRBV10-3 TGTGCCATCAGTGGGACAGTCTCTGGAAACACCATATATTTT CAISGTVSGNTIYF
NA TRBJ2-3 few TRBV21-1 TGTGCCAGCAGCACTCGGGCGGTAGCGGGTAACACAGATACGCAGTATTTT CASSTRAVAGNTDTQYF
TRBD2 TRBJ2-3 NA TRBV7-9 TGTGCCAGCGGAAGACTAGCGGCTAGCACAGATACGCAGTATTTT CASGRLAASTDTQYF
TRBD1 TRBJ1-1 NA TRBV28 TGTGCCAGCAGTCTTGGGACAGGGAACACTGAAGCTTTCTTT CASSLGTGNTEAFF
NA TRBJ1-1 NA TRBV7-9 TGTGCCAGCAGCTTATCTACAGGGAGGGCCAGTACCTCTGAAGCTTTCTTT CASSLSTGRASTSEAFF
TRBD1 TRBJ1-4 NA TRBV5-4 TGTGCCACGCAGGGGACAGGGAAGGAAAAACTGTTTTTT CATQGTGKEKLFF
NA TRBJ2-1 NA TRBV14 TGTGCCAGCAGCCAACTACTCCGGGACTCATCCTACAATGAGCAGTTCTTC CASSQLLRDSSYNEQFF
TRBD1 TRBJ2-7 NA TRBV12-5 TGTGCTAGTGGTGCGGGACAGGGGATAAGCGAGCAGTACTTC CASGAGQGISEQYF
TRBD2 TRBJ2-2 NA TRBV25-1 TGTGCCAGCAGTGAACTAGCGGGAGACACCGGGGAGCTGTTTTTT CASSELAGDTGELFF
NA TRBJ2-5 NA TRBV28 TGTGCCAGCAGTTTATTGGTCCCCGAGGAGACCCAGTACTTC CASSLLVPEETQYF
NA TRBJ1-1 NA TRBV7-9 TGTGCCAGCAGCTTACAGGGTGGCGCTTTCTTT CASSLQGGAFF
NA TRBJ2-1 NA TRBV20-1 TGCAGTGCTAGAGACCCTTTTGAGCAGTTCTTC CSARDPFEQFF
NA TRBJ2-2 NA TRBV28 TGTGCCAGTAGTGGGGGGAGAGGCACCGGGGAGCTGTTTTTT CASSGGRGTGELFF
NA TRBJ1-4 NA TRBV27 TGTGCCAGCGGGGGAGGGGCCTTAAGGGAAAAACTGTTTTTT CASGGGALREKLFF
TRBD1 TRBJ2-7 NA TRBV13 TGTGCCAGCAGCCCGTCCGGGACAGGGAAGTACGAGCAGTACTTC CASSPSGTGKYEQYF
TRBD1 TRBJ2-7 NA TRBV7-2 TGTGCCAGCAGCCCTGGGACAGGATCCTACGAGCAGTACTTC CASSPGTGSYEQYF